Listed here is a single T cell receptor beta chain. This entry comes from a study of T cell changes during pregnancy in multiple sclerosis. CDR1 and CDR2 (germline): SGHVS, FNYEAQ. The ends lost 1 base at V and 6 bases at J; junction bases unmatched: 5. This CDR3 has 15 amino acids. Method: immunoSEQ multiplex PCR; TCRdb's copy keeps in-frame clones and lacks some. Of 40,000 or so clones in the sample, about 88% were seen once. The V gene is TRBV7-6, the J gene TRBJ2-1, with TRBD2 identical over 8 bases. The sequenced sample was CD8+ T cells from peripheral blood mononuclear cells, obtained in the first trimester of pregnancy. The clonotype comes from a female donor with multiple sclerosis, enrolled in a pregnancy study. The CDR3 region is CASSLGPSGRNEQFF. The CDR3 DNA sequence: TGTGCCAGCAGCTTAGGTCCTAGCGGGCGCAATGAGCAGTTCTTC.